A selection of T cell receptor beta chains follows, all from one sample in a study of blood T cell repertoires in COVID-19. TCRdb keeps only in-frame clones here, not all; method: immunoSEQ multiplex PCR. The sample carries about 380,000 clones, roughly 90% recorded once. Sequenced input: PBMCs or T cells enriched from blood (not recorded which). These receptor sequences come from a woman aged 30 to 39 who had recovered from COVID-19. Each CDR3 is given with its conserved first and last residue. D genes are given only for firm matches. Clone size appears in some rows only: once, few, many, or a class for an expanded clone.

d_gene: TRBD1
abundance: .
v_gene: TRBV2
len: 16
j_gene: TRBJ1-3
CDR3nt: TGTGCCAGCAGTGAAGCGCTTTGGGACAGTGGAAACACCATATATTTT
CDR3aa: CASSEALWDSGNTIYF

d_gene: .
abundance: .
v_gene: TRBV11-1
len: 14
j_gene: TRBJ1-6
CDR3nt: TGTGCCAGCAGCTTTGACAGGAATAATTCACCCCTCCACTTT
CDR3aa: CASSFDRNNSPLHF

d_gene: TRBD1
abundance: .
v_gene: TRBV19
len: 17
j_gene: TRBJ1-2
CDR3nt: TGTGCCACCACCGCCGGGACAGGGGGTCAAATTGGCTATGGCTACACCTTC
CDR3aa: CATTAGTGGQIGYGYTF

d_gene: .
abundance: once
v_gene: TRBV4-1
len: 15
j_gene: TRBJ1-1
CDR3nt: TGCGCCAGCAGCCAAGTCGCAGGGGTGAACACTGAAGCTTTCTTT
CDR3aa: CASSQVAGVNTEAFF

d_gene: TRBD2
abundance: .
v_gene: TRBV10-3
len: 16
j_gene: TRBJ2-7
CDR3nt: TGTGCCATCAGCCCTACACTAGCGGGAGGGCAATACGAGCAGTACTTC
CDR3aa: CAISPTLAGGQYEQYF

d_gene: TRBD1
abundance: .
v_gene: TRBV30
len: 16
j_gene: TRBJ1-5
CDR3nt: TGTGCCTGGGGGGACAGGGAGATTTATAGCAATCAGCCCCAGCATTTT
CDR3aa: CAWGDREIYSNQPQHF

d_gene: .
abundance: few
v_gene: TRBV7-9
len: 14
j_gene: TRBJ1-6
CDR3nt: TGTGCCAGCAGTCAAGATACTCATAATTCACCCCTCCACTTT
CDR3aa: CASSQDTHNSPLHF

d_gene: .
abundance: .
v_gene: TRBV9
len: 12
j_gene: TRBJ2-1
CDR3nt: TGTGCCAGCAGCCCGAGCCCCGGGGAGCAGTTCTTC
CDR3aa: CASSPSPGEQFF

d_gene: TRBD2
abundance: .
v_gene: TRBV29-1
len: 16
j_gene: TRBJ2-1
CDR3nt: TGCAGCGTTGACCAGGTAGCGGGAGAGGGGTACAATGAGCAGTTCTTC
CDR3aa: CSVDQVAGEGYNEQFF

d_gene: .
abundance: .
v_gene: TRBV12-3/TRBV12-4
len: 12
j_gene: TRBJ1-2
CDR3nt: TGTGCCAGCAGTTTAGAAAGTGAGGGCTACACCTTC
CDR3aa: CASSLESEGYTF

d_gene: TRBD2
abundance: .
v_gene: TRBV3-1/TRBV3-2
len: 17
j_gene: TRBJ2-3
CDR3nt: TGTGCCAGCAGCCAAGTTCCCCGGGACTACCTCACAGATACGCAGTATTTT
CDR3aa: CASSQVPRDYLTDTQYF

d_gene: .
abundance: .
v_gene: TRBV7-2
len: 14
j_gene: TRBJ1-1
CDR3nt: TGTGCCAGCAGCTTAGGACGGGGGAACACTGAAGCTTTCTTT
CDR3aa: CASSLGRGNTEAFF

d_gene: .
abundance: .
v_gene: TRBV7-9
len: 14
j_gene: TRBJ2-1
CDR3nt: TGTGCCAGCAGCTACAATGAGGCCTCGGGTGAGCAGTTCTTC
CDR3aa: CASSYNEASGEQFF

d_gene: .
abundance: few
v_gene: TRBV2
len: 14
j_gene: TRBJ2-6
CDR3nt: TGTGCCAGCAGTGCCTCGTCTGGGGCCAACGTCCTGACTTTC
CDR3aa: CASSASSGANVLTF

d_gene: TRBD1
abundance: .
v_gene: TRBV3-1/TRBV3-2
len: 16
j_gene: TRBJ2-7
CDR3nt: TGTGCCAGCAGCCGAGGGGGACAGCAAACCTCCTACGAGCAGTACTTC
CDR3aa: CASSRGGQQTSYEQYF

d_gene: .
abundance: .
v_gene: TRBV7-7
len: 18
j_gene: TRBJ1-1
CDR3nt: TGTGCTAGCAGCTTATTATCCCCTCTTGAGGCGTCGGGGACTGAAGCTTTCTTT
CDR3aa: CASSLLSPLEASGTEAFF

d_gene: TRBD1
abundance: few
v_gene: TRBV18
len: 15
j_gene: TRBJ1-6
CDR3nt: TGTGCCAGCTCACCAAACCAGGGGGCCGATTCACCCCTCCACTTT
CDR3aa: CASSPNQGADSPLHF

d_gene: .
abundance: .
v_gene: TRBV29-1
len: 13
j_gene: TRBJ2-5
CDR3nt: TGCAGCGTTGAGCAGGGTCTGGCGGAGACCCAGTACTTC
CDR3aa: CSVEQGLAETQYF

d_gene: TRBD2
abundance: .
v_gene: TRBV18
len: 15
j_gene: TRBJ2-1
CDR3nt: TGTGCCAGCTCAGCGGGACTAGCTAAGTTCAATGAGCAGTTCTTC
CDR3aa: CASSAGLAKFNEQFF

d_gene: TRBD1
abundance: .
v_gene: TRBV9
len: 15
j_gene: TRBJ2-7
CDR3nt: TGTGCCAGCAGCGTCTCCGGGACAGGGGTAAGGGAGCAGTACTTC
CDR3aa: CASSVSGTGVREQYF

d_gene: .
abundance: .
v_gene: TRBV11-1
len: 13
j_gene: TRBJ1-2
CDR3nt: TGTGCCAGCGGATCATCAGGGGCCCACGGCTACACCTTC
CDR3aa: CASGSSGAHGYTF

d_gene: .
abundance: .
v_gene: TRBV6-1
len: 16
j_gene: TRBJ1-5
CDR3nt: TGTGCCAGCAGTGAACTTAGGGACTATAGCAATCAGCCCCAGCATTTT
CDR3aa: CASSELRDYSNQPQHF